Each of the 13 T cell receptor beta chains below was sequenced from the same sample in a study of human T cells and chemical hapten exposure. Stated time point: patch test 1, 2 weeks after DPC sensitization. Treatment given: therapeutic diphenylcyclopropenone sensitization with weekly scalp DPC. MiXCR, run by TCRdb on the RACE reads, gives a single entry per CDR3 protein. The sample has roughly 120,000 distinct CDR3 sequences, about 12% seen once; the top ten hold around 1.5%. The sample was whole blood, taken in connection with sensitization to the hapten diphenylcyclopropenone (DPC). Receptors originate from a woman between 50 and 59 years old with alopecia areata. Some clones in this sample may be carry-over from other donors' samples.

This clonotype appeared many times. This chain links TRBV29-1 with TRBJ2-7; the match to TRBD1 covers 7 bases. CDR1 is SQVTM, CDR2 ANQGSEA, per germline. The CDR3 loop spans 13 amino acids. V was pared by 7 bases and J by 2 bases, with 8 bases of the junction left unmatched. The CDR3 loop reads CSERQGVPYEQYF. CDR3 coding DNA: TGCAGCGAACGACAGGGAGTCCCCTACGAGCAGTACTTC.

This clonotype was observed many times. The CDR3 here is CASSFDTQETQYF. CDR3 nucleotide sequence: TGCGCCAGCAGCTTCGACACCCAAGAGACCCAGTACTTC. The chain has TRBV5-1 and TRBJ2-5, with no clear D. CDR3 length equals 13 residues. Germline loops: CDR1 SGHRS, CDR2 YFSETQ. The germline V and J ends were trimmed by 2 bases and 1 base, with 6 bases remaining between them. Full variable domain (rest looked up from reference TRBV5-1 and TRBJ2-5): KAGVTQTPRYLIKTRGQQVTLSCSPISGHRSVSWYQQTPGQGLQFLFEYFSETQRNKGNFPGRFSGRQFSNSRSEMNVSTLELGDSALYLCASSFDTQETQYFGPGTRLLVL.

This clonotype was picked up many times. The chain employs TRBV18 and TRBJ1-2; D might be TRBD1 (6 bases). CDR3 size: 16 residues. V lost 8 bases to trimming and J lost 3 bases, with 22 bases between them. CDR1 and CDR2 from the germline V gene are KGHSH and LQKENI. The CDR3 region has the DNA TGTGCCAGCACGACCCTGGACAGCTCGAGGGACTATGGCTACACCTTC. This sequence encodes CASTTLDSSRDYGYTF.

This clonotype was observed at least ten times. The rearrangement links TRBV18 to TRBJ1-5; possibly TRBD1 for D (5 bases). Deletions cut 2 bases from V and 2 bases from J, with 10 bases between. The CDR3 spans 15 residues. CDR1 is KGHSH, CDR2 LQKENI, per germline. The CDR3 DNA sequence: TGTGCCAGCTCACCAAGCCAGGGAGGCAATCAGCCCCAGCATTTT. The encoded protein is CASSPSQGGNQPQHF.

The chain has TRBV29-1 and TRBJ2-7; 7 nucleotides line up with TRBD1. Germline CDR1 is SQVTM and CDR2 is ANQGSEA. The CDR3 totals 11 residues. Trimming cost V 7 bases and J 6 bases; bases outside gene matches: 6. The CDR3 sequence is CSAVTGAEQYF. CDR3 sequence (DNA): TGCAGCGCCGTCACAGGGGCCGAGCAGTACTTC.

The table lists this clonotype with many counts. The chain recombines TRBV14 with TRBJ1-1, with D perhaps matching TRBD1 (5 bases). Germline V gives CDR1 SGHDN, CDR2 FVKESK. Trimming pared 1 base from V and 6 bases from J, leaving 9 bases between. The CDR3 has 13 residues. CDR3 nucleotide sequence: TGTGCCAGCAGCCAAGTTAGGGGTTCTGAAGCTTTCTTT. Translating it yields CASSQVRGSEAFF.

The rearrangement joins TRBV6-1 to TRBJ2-1, with 8 bases aligning to TRBD1. The CDR3 is 16 amino acids. With 0 bases clipped from V and 4 bases from J, the junction kept 5 bases outside the gene matches. The V gene's germline CDR1 is MNHNS and CDR2 SASEGT. DNA for the CDR3: TGTGCCAGCAGTGAAGCTACAGGGGGAGTATACAATGAGCAGTTCTTC. This encodes CASSEATGGVYNEQFF.

The V and J genes are TRBV11-2 and TRBJ1-2; D may be TRBD1 (6 bases). V was clipped by 4 bases and J by 6 bases, with 9 bases between them. CDR3 length: 12 amino acids. The germline V gene has CDR1 SGHAT and CDR2 FQNNGV. The CDR3, as DNA: TGTGCCAGCAGCTCCTACAGGGATGGCTACACCTTC. Translated: CASSSYRDGYTF.

The chain links TRBV7-2 to TRBJ2-5, with TRBD2 as a possible D gene (5 bases). Between the trimmed V and J ends, which lost 1 base and 0 bases, there was a span of 9 bases. The germline V gene has CDR1 SGHTA and CDR2 FQGNSA. The length of the CDR3 is 15 residues. The CDR3 here is CASSLGTWYQETQYF. The CDR3 DNA is TGTGCCAGCAGCTTAGGGACTTGGTACCAAGAGACCCAGTACTTC. Based on the CDR3 plus reference TRBV7-2 and TRBJ2-5, the full variable domain is GAGVSQSPSNKVTEKGKDVELRCDPISGHTALYWYRQSLGQGLEFLIYFQGNSAPDKSGLPSDRFSAERTGGSVSTLTIQRTQQEDSAVYLCASSLGTWYQETQYFGPGTRLLVL.

This clonotype has at least ten counts. The V call is TRBV2, the J call TRBJ2-5; 7 positions match TRBD2. Germline V gene lookup returns CDR1 SNHLY and CDR2 FYNNEI. The CDR3 spans 15 residues. The V and J ends lost 0 bases and 4 bases, in that order; junction bases with no gene match: 5. In DNA form, the CDR3 reads TGTGCCAGCAGTGAAGCGCGGTCTAGCGGAGAGACCCAGTACTTC. As protein: CASSEARSSGETQYF.

This clonotype was observed at least ten times. The chain recombines TRBV20-1 with TRBJ2-2; possibly TRBD2 for D (5 bases). CDR1 and CDR2 (germline): DFQATT, SNEGSKA (reference sequence). The CDR3 loop spans 15 amino acids. Trimming took off 5 bases at V and 7 bases at J, with 20 bases between the two ends. The DNA for the CDR3 is TGCAGTGCTTACCCGGGATTTCTCCTGGGCGGGGAGCTGTTTTTT. This codes for CSAYPGFLLGGELFF.

In this sample, this clonotype turned up many times. The chain links TRBV27 to TRBJ1-5; a weak D match, TRBD1 (6 bases). The CDR3 has 17 amino acids. Germline CDR1 and CDR2: MNHEY and SMNVEV (reference sequence). Between the trimmed V and J ends, which lost 1 base and 9 bases, there was a span of 22 bases. The CDR3 here is CASSLFPGGREGPPQHF. The CDR3 nucleotides are TGTGCCAGCAGTTTATTCCCCGGGGGCAGGGAAGGTCCGCCCCAGCATTTT.

This clonotype was seen a handful of times. The V call is TRBV29-1, the J call TRBJ2-7; tentative D call: TRBD1 (7 bases). Trimming removed 7 bases at V and 6 bases at J, with 10 bases between. The CDR3 length is 10 residues. Germline lookup yields CDR1 SQVTM and CDR2 ANQGSEA. The CDR3 DNA reads TGCAGCGCGCGGGACAGCGAGCAGTACTTC. Translating gives CSARDSEQYF.